The rows below give T cell receptor beta chains drawn from one sample of a study of tumor-infiltrating lymphocytes in localized non-small cell lung cancer. The protocol was immunoSEQ multiplex PCR, while the TCRdb copy is restricted to in-frame clones and leaves out a portion. Altogether under 6,000 clones are present, around 95% being singletons, with the ten largest covering 2.5% to 3.5%. Sequencing input: uninvolved lung tissue not adjacent to the tumor. All receptors come from a human donor with non-small cell lung cancer. Both conserved end residues are part of each CDR3. The D gene is left open where the match is weak. Some rows have no size entry. The others give once, few or many, or a class for an expanded clone.

d_gene | j_gene | abundance | v_gene | CDR3nt | CDR3aa
TRBD1 | TRBJ2-1 | - | TRBV30 | TGTGCCTCCACAGGGGGCTCCTACAATGAGCAGTTCTTC | CASTGGSYNEQFF
- | TRBJ2-7 | - | TRBV10-2 | TGCGCCAGCAGTGCTGCCATCGACGAGCAGTACTTC | CASSAAIDEQYF
- | TRBJ1-1 | - | TRBV14 | TGTGCCAGCAGCCAAGAAGGAATACGCGAAGCTTTCTTT | CASSQEGIREAFF
- | TRBJ2-2 | - | TRBV30 | TGTGCCTGGGGGGTACTAGCAACCACCGGGGAGCTGTTTTTT | CAWGVLATTGELFF
- | TRBJ2-6 | once | TRBV2 | TGTGCCAGCAGTGAAAGGGCGGACAGCTCTGGGGCCAACGTCCTGACTTTC | CASSERADSSGANVLTF
TRBD1 | TRBJ1-1 | - | TRBV11-2 | TGTGCCAGCAGTTTAAGGACAGGACTGAACACTGAAGCTTTCTTT | CASSLRTGLNTEAFF
TRBD2 | TRBJ2-3 | - | TRBV19 | TGTGCCAGTAGTATCACTAGCGGGAGCCGGGATACGCAGTATTTT | CASSITSGSRDTQYF
TRBD1 | TRBJ1-1 | - | TRBV6-6 | TGTGCCAGCAGTCTAAAGGGGACAGGAGGCACTGAAGCTTTCTTT | CASSLKGTGGTEAFF
TRBD2 | TRBJ2-5 | - | TRBV6-5 | TGTGCCAGCAGTCCCCGACTAGCGAAGTGGTCCCAGTACTTC | CASSPRLAKWSQYF
TRBD1 | TRBJ1-1 | - | TRBV14 | TGTGCCAGCAGCCAAGGGTACAGGGGGAACACTGAAGCTTTCTTT | CASSQGYRGNTEAFF
TRBD1 | TRBJ2-7 | - | TRBV5-4 | TGTGCCAGCAGCAGGGGACAGGGCAAAGTGGAGCAGTACTTC | CASSRGQGKVEQYF
- | TRBJ1-1 | - | TRBV5-1 | TGCGCCAGCAGCTTGTCCGCCCAGCAGGGGAACACTGAAGCTTTCTTT | CASSLSAQQGNTEAFF
TRBD1 | TRBJ2-2 | - | TRBV11-2 | TGTGCCAGCAGCTTAGATTCGCCGGGACAGGGGGCCACCGGGGAGCTGTTTTTT | CASSLDSPGQGATGELFF
- | TRBJ1-6 | - | TRBV7-3 | TGTGCCAGCAGCTTGGACAGAATCTCACCCCTCCACTTT | CASSLDRISPLHF
TRBD1 | TRBJ2-7 | - | TRBV7-9 | TGTGCCAGCAGTAATACAGGGGGCCTGTACGAGCAGTACTTC | CASSNTGGLYEQYF
TRBD2 | TRBJ2-5 | - | TRBV14 | TGTGCCAGCAGCCGCCTCCCTAGCGGACAAGAGACCCAGTACTTC | CASSRLPSGQETQYF
- | TRBJ1-5 | - | TRBV27 | TGTGCCAGCAGTTTTGATAGCAATCAGCCCCAGCATTTT | CASSFDSNQPQHF
- | TRBJ2-1 | - | TRBV2 | TGTGCCAGCAGTACTTGGGGAGAGCAGTTCTTC | CASSTWGEQFF
- | TRBJ1-4 | - | TRBV2 | TGTGCCAGCAGCAGACAAACTCCCCGTAATGAAAAACTGTTTTTT | CASSRQTPRNEKLFF
- | TRBJ1-3 | - | TRBV7-3 | TGTGCCAGCAGTTTAGACATGGGAAACACCATATATTTT | CASSLDMGNTIYF
- | TRBJ1-6 | - | TRBV5-1 | TGCGCCAGCAGCTTAGAGGGTCCGGGAAGTTCACCCCTCCACTTT | CASSLEGPGSSPLHF
TRBD2 | TRBJ2-1 | - | TRBV15 | TGTGCCACCAGCAGAGAACAACTTCGCGCGGGAGACTACAATGAGCAGTTCTTC | CATSREQLRAGDYNEQFF
- | TRBJ1-1 | - | TRBV5-1 | TGCGCCAGCAGCTTGGAGGCACCCACTGAAGCTTTCTTT | CASSLEAPTEAFF
TRBD2 | TRBJ2-1 | - | TRBV29-1 | TGCAGCGTTGGGACTAGCGTGTACAATGAGCAGTTCTTC | CSVGTSVYNEQFF
- | TRBJ2-5 | - | TRBV2 | TGTGCCAGCAGTTCCCCCCAAGAGACCCAGTACTTC | CASSSPQETQYF
- | TRBJ2-7 | - | TRBV5-4 | TGTGCCAGCAGCTTGGGTTTCGAGCGGTTCGAACCCTACGAGCAGTACTTC | CASSLGFERFEPYEQYF
TRBD2 | TRBJ2-3 | once | TRBV5-1 | TGCGCCAGCAGCTTGGGACTAGCGGGGGGAACAGATACGCAGTATTTT | CASSLGLAGGTDTQYF
- | TRBJ1-4 | - | TRBV7-9 | TGTGCCAGCAGCTTTCAACAGGCTAATGAAAAACTGTTTTTT | CASSFQQANEKLFF
TRBD1 | TRBJ2-7 | - | TRBV5-5 | TGTGCCAGCAGCTTAACAGGGGCCACTTACGAGCAGTACTTC | CASSLTGATYEQYF
- | TRBJ2-5 | - | TRBV5-1 | TGCGCCAGCAGCTTAGCCGGGGGTCAAGAGACCCAGTACTTC | CASSLAGGQETQYF
- | TRBJ1-5 | - | TRBV10-3 | TGTGCCATCAGTGGGGAGGGGGGGAAGCCCCAGCATTTT | CAISGEGGKPQHF
TRBD1 | TRBJ1-2 | - | TRBV10-3 | TGTGCCATCAAGGGACAGAACTATGGCTACACCTTC | CAIKGQNYGYTF
- | TRBJ1-3 | - | TRBV30 | TGTGCCTGGAGTGTGGCCTCTGGAAACACCATATATTTT | CAWSVASGNTIYF
- | TRBJ1-2 | - | TRBV6-1 | TGTGCCAGCAGTGAAGCGCCCACAACTAACTATGGCTACACCTTC | CASSEAPTTNYGYTF
- | TRBJ2-5 | - | TRBV7-2 | TGTGCCAGCAGCTTACCGACACCCCGGGGAGAGACCCAGTACTTC | CASSLPTPRGETQYF
TRBD1 | TRBJ1-2 | - | TRBV25-1 | TGTGCCAGCAGTCCCCGGACAGGGGGTAACTATGGCTACACCTTC | CASSPRTGGNYGYTF
- | TRBJ2-5 | - | TRBV7-9 | TGTGCCAGCAGCGTACCGGACAGCCAAGAGACCCAGTACTTC | CASSVPDSQETQYF
- | TRBJ2-5 | - | TRBV7-2 | TGTGCCAGCGAACACCGACCCGGGGGAGGATCGGAGACCCAGTACTTC | CASEHRPGGGSETQYF
- | TRBJ2-7 | - | TRBV11-2 | TGTGCCAGCAGCCGGGGATCCAGGGGGTACTTC | CASSRGSRGYF
- | TRBJ2-7 | - | TRBV2 | TGTGCCAGCAGTCAGGACAGACACGAGCAGTACTTC | CASSQDRHEQYF
- | TRBJ1-4 | - | TRBV18 | TGTGCCAGCTCACCACCGTCCGTTAATGAAAAACTGTTTTTT | CASSPPSVNEKLFF
- | TRBJ2-3 | once | TRBV5-5 | TGTGCCAGCAGCTTGTATGGATCCACAGATACGCAGTATTTT | CASSLYGSTDTQYF
TRBD1 | TRBJ2-3 | - | TRBV5-6 | TGTGCCAGCAGCTGGGGACAGACAGATACGCAGTATTTT | CASSWGQTDTQYF
- | TRBJ1-4 | - | TRBV7-2 | TGTGCCAGCAGCGCTTCCGGGACCATCAATGAAAAACTGTTTTTT | CASSASGTINEKLFF
- | TRBJ1-5 | - | TRBV27 | TGTGCCAGCAGCGTCACGGGGCGATACGGGCAGCCCCAGCATTTT | CASSVTGRYGQPQHF
TRBD1 | TRBJ2-7 | - | TRBV7-2 | TGTGCCAGCAGCGCGATGGCGTTCGGGACAGGATCCTACGAGCAGTACTTC | CASSAMAFGTGSYEQYF
- | TRBJ2-5 | - | TRBV19 | TGTGCCAGTAGTCCCAGACAGGTTCGGGCGGGGACCCAGTACTTC | CASSPRQVRAGTQYF
TRBD1 | TRBJ1-1 | - | TRBV5-1 | TGCGCCAGCAGCCACCGGACAGGGTGGGCTTCTGAAGCTTTCTTT | CASSHRTGWASEAFF
- | TRBJ1-5 | - | TRBV7-9 | TGTGCCAGCAGCTTAGTGAACCAGGGCTTCAATCAGCCCCAGCATTTT | CASSLVNQGFNQPQHF
- | TRBJ2-3 | - | TRBV12-2 | TGTGCAAGTCCCTTAAGATCGTGGGAACACCCTAGCACAGATACGCAGTATTTT | CASPLRSWEHPSTDTQYF
TRBD1 | TRBJ1-5 | - | TRBV5-1 | TGCGCCAGCAGGACAGGGCGAGAGCATTTT | CASRTGREHF
- | TRBJ2-2 | - | TRBV18 | TGTGCCAGCTCAAGAGAGACCGGGGAGCTGTTTTTT | CASSRETGELFF
TRBD1 | TRBJ2-3 | - | TRBV10-3 | TGTGCCATCTGGGACAGGGCAGATACGCAGTATTTT | CAIWDRADTQYF